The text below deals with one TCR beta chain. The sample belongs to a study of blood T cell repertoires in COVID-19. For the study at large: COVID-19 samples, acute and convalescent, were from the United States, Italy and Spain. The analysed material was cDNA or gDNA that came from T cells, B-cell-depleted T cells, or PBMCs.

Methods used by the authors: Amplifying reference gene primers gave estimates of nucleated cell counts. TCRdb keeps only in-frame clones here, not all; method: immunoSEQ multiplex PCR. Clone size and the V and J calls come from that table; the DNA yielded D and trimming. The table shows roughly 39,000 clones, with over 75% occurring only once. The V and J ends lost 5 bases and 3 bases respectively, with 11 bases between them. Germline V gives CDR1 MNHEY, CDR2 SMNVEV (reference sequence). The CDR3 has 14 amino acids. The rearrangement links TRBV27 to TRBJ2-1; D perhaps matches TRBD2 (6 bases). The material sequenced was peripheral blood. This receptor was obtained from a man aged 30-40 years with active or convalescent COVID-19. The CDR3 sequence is CASSSSGYYNEQFF. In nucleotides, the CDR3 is TGTGCCAGCAGTAGTAGCGGTTACTACAATGAGCAGTTCTTC.